The 14 T cell receptor beta chains below come from one sample, sequenced in a study of T cell changes during pregnancy in multiple sclerosis. The table came from immunoSEQ multiplex PCR; TCRdb's copy has only in-frame clones and leaves some out. Counted here are roughly 90,000 clones, approximately 90% occurring once; the ten biggest clones make up 0.85% to 0.95%. The specimen comprised peripheral blood, sampled before pregnancy. These receptors all come from a female donor with multiple sclerosis, enrolled in a pregnancy study.

Notes on this clone: The same CDR3 is also encoded by other DNA sequences in this sample. V gene TRBV7-9 combines with J gene TRBJ1-1; maybe TRBD1 (5 bases). The CDR3 length is 13 residues. Germline CDR1 is SEHNR and CDR2 is FQNEAQ (reference sequence). With 5 bases removed from V and 1 base from J, the gap between germline ends came to 8 bases. The CDR3 here is CASSRTGNTEAFF. The CDR3 DNA follows: TGTGCCAGCAGCCGTACAGGGAACACTGAAGCTTTCTTT.

This clone has only one observation. The chain joins TRBV25-1 to TRBJ2-2; perhaps TRBD1 as D (5 bases). In germline, CDR1 is MGHDK, CDR2 SYGVNS. With 1 base removed from V and 0 bases from J, the gap between germline ends came to 9 bases. This CDR3 is built from 16 residues. CDR3 residues: CASSEWGRANTGELFF. DNA for the CDR3: TGTGCCAGCAGTGAATGGGGCAGGGCGAACACCGGGGAGCTGTTTTTT. Variable domain in full (rest from reference TRBV25-1 and TRBJ2-2): EADIYQTPRYLVIGTGKKITLECSQTMGHDKMYWYQQDPGMELHLIHYSYGVNSTEKGDLSSESTVSRIRTEHFPLTLESARPSHTSQYLCASSEWGRANTGELFFGEGSRLTVL.

The chain joins TRBV5-4 to TRBJ2-3, with D perhaps matching TRBD2 (7 bases). The CDR3 has 17 amino acids. V was clipped by 0 bases and J by 3 bases, with 17 bases between them. Germline CDR1 is SGHNT and CDR2 is YYREEE (reference sequence). CDR3 region: CASSLGLGGRKTDTQYF. As DNA, the CDR3 is TGTGCCAGCAGCTTGGGGCTGGGGGGGCGTAAGACAGATACGCAGTATTTT.

The rearrangement uses TRBV10-2 and TRBJ2-7, with no clear D. V shed 2 bases and J shed 4 bases, with 6 bases lying between them. Germline lookup yields CDR1 WSHSY and CDR2 SAAADI. There are 12 residues in the CDR3. The CDR3: CASSETVYEQYF. CDR3 sequence (DNA): TGCGCCAGCAGTGAGACAGTATACGAGCAGTACTTC.

The V call is TRBV2, the J call TRBJ1-5, with D possibly TRBD1 on 6 matching bases. The V end was cut by 5 bases, the J end by 5 bases, with 13 bases between. CDR1 SNHLY and CDR2 FYNNEI come from the germline V gene. CDR3 length: 14 amino acids. CDR3 DNA sequence: TGTGCCAGCAGTAGACAGGTGTCCGATCAGCCCCAGCATTTT. Amino acids: CASSRQVSDQPQHF. The variable domain in full, completed from reference TRBV2 and TRBJ1-5, reads EPEVTQTPSHQVTQMGQEVILRCVPISNHLYFYWYRQILGQKVEFLVSFYNNEISEKSEIFDDQFSVERPDGSNFTLKIRSTKLEDSAMYFCASSRQVSDQPQHFGDGTRLSIL.

The V and J genes are TRBV7-9 and TRBJ2-4; possibly TRBD1 for D (5 bases). CDR3 length equals 13 residues. Germline CDR1 and CDR2: SEHNR and FQNEAQ (reference sequence). Trimming removed 3 bases from V and 10 bases from J, with 13 bases in between. The CDR3 sequence: CASSFEEQVIQYF. In nucleotides, the CDR3 is TGTGCCAGCAGCTTCGAGGAACAGGTGATTCAGTACTTC.

The chain combines TRBV6-5 with TRBJ1-2, with D perhaps TRBD1 (6 bases). V lost 0 bases, J lost 2 bases, and 10 bases lay in between. There are 15 residues in the CDR3. CDR1 is MNHEY, CDR2 SVGAGI, per germline. The CDR3 reads CASSYSGGPNYGYTF. The CDR3 DNA follows: TGTGCCAGCAGTTACTCGGGGGGGCCGAACTATGGCTACACCTTC.

The sample holds a few counts of this clone. The V gene is TRBV7-7, the J gene TRBJ2-4; TRBD1 aligns across 11 bases. Germline CDR1 SSHAT, CDR2 FNYEAQ (reference sequence). Germline trimming cut 11 bases from V and 6 bases from J; bases unmatched to any gene: 6. The CDR3 loop spans 13 amino acids. The CDR3: CASGQGARNIQYF. Written as DNA, the CDR3 is TGTGCCTCCGGACAGGGGGCGAGAAACATTCAGTACTTC.

The V and J genes are TRBV19 and TRBJ2-1, with TRBD2 matching 11 bases. The CDR3 runs 16 residues. The ends lost 6 bases at V and 5 bases at J; junction bases unmatched: 9. CDR1 LNHDA and CDR2 SQIVND come from the germline V gene (reference sequence). For the CDR3, the DNA is TGTGCCAGTAGCCCCTTACTAGCGGGGGAACACAATGAGCAGTTCTTC. It yields the protein CASSPLLAGEHNEQFF.

This chain joins TRBV4-1 and TRBJ1-2; D gene unclear. Germline V gene lookup returns CDR1 MGHRA and CDR2 YSYEKL. Trimming took off 3 bases at V and 3 bases at J, with 17 bases between the two ends. The CDR3 covers 16 residues. The CDR3 reads CASSHRLTRTDYGYTF. CDR3 nucleotides: TGCGCCAGCAGCCATCGGTTGACGAGGACTGACTATGGCTACACCTTC.

The sample holds one count of this clone. This chain uses TRBV6-1 with TRBJ2-6; TRBD1 agrees at 9 bases. CDR3 length: 18 amino acids. Germline loops: CDR1 MNHNS, CDR2 SASEGT. The V segment lost 3 bases and the J segment 1 base; nucleotides outside the gene matches: 7. Here the CDR3 DNA reads TGTGCCAGCAGTGACCGTCCCGGGACAGGGTCTGGGGCCAACGTCCTGACTTTC. Amino acid sequence: CASSDRPGTGSGANVLTF.

The rearrangement uses TRBV4-1 and TRBJ2-7; 8 bases are a match to TRBD2. The J segment lost 10 bases and the V segment lost 1 base, leaving 15 bases of the junction unmatched. Germline-derived CDR1 and CDR2 are MGHRA and YSYEKL. This CDR3 has 16 residues. The chain's CDR3 is CASSQVRQRGKLAQYF. The CDR3 DNA reads as TGCGCCAGCAGCCAAGTACGCCAGCGGGGGAAATTGGCACAGTACTTC.

This sequence joins TRBV28 and TRBJ2-7, with 11 bases fitting TRBD2. V lost 7 bases and J lost 0; bases outside the gene matches: 2. This CDR3 spans 14 amino acids. The germline gives CDR1 MDHEN, CDR2 SYDVKM. The CDR3 region has the DNA TGTGCCAGCATTCTAGCGGGAGGCTCCTACGAGCAGTACTTC. The encoded protein is CASILAGGSYEQYF.

This clone was observed once. This chain uses TRBV5-1 with TRBJ2-2, with 7 bases that match TRBD2. This CDR3 is 15 amino acids long. With 1 base clipped from V and 3 bases from J, the junction kept 3 bases outside the gene matches. Germline CDR1 SGHRS, CDR2 YFSETQ. The CDR3 region is CASSLPSGDTGELFF. CDR3 sequence (DNA): TGCGCCAGCAGCTTGCCTAGCGGCGACACCGGGGAGCTGTTTTTT.